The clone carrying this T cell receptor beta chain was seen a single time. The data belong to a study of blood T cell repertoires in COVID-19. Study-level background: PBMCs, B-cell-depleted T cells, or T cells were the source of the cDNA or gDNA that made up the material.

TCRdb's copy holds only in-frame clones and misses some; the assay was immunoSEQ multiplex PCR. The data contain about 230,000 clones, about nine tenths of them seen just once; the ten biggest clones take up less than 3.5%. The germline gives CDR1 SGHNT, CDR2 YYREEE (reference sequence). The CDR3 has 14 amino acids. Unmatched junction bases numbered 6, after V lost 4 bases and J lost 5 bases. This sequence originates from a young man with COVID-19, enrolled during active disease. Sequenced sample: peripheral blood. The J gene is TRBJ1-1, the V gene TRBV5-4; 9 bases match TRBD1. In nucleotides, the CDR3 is TGTGCCAGCAGCCTGGGACAGGGTGGGACTGAAGCTTTCTTT. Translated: CASSLGQGGTEAFF.